This T cell receptor beta chain was sequenced in a study of T cell repertoires in cytomegalovirus infection. MiXCR, applied by TCRdb to the reads, yields one record per CDR3 protein. The top ten hold around 80% of the sample, which has over 100,000 distinct CDR3 sequences, under 30% seen once. This clonotype was detected a few times. No antigen is known for it. Germline CDR1 MGHRA, CDR2 YSYEKL. V dropped 1 base and J dropped 6 bases, with 8 bases sitting between them. There are 13 residues in the CDR3. Sequencing was performed on CD8+ T cells from cultured PBMCs, taken from culture after CMV antigen stimulation. The rearrangement links TRBV4-1 to TRBJ2-3; no clear D gene. The clonotype comes from a human donor in good health (CMV status not recorded). Some clones in this sample may be carry-over from other donors' samples. The CDR3 DNA follows: TGCGCCAGCAGCCAAGGACTTATGGATACGCAGTATTTT. Amino acid sequence: CASSQGLMDTQYF.